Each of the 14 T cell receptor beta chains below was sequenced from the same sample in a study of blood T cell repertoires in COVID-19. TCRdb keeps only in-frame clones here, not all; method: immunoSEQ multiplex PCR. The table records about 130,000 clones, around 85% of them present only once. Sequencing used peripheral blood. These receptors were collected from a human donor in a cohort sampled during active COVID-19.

The CDR3 loop reads CASSQDPGLVVLREQYF. In DNA form, the CDR3 reads TGCGCCAGCAGCCAAGATCCCGGACTAGTGGTTCTACGGGAGCAGTACTTC. The chain couples TRBV4-1 to TRBJ2-7, with 7 bases aligning to TRBD2. The CDR3 runs to 17 residues. V shed 0 bases and J 7 bases; nucleotides not matched to a gene: 15. Germline V gene lookup returns CDR1 MGHRA and CDR2 YSYEKL.

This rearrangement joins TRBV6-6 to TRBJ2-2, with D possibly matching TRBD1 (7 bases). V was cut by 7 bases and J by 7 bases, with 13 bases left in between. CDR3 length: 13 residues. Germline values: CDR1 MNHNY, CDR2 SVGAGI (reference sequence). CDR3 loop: CASKRQGGGELFF. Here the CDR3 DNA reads TGTGCCAGCAAACGACAGGGAGGCGGGGAGCTGTTTTTT.

The CDR3 loop reads CASSLVQTPYNEQFF. CDR3 DNA: TGTGCCAGCAGCTTGGTCCAGACTCCCTACAATGAGCAGTTCTTC. This chain links TRBV5-8 with TRBJ2-1; D call uncertain. This CDR3 contains 15 residues. Trimming pared 0 bases from V and 2 bases from J, leaving 9 bases between. Germline CDR1 and CDR2: SGHTS and YDEGEE.

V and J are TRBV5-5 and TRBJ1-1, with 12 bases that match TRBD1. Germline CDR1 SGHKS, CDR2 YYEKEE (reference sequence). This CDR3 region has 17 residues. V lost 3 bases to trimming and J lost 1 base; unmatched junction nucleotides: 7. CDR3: CASSSRGTGGGNTEAFF. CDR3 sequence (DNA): TGTGCCAGCAGCTCGCGAGGGACAGGGGGCGGGAACACTGAAGCTTTCTTT. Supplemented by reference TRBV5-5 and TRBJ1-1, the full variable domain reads DAGVTQSPTHLIKTRGQQVTLRCSPISGHKSVSWYQQVLGQGPQFIFQYYEKEERGRGNFPDRFSARQFPNYSSELNVNALLLGDSALYLCASSSRGTGGGNTEAFFGQGTRLTVV.

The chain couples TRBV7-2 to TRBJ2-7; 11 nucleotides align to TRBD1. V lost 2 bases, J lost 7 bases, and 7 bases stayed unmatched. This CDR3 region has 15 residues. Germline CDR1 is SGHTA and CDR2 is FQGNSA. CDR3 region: CASSLLGQGVSEQYV. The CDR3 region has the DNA TGTGCCAGCAGCTTATTGGGACAGGGGGTGAGTGAGCAGTACGTC.

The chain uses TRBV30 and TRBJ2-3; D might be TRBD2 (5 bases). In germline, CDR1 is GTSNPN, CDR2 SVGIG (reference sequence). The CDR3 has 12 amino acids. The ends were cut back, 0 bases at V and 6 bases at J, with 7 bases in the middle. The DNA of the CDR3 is TGTGCCTGGAGTGTGAGGAGGGATACGCAGTATTTT. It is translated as CAWSVRRDTQYF.

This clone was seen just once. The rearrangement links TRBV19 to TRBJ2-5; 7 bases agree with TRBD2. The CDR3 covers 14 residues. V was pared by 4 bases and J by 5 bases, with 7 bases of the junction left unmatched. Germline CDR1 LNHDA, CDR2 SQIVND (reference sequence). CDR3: CASSTGGGVETQYF. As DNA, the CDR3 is TGTGCCAGTAGTACGGGGGGAGGAGTGGAGACCCAGTACTTC.

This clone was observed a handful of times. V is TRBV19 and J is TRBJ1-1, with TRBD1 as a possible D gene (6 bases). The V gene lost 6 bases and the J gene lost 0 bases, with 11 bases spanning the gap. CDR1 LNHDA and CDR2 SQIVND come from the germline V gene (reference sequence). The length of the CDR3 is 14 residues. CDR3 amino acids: CASSLTGLNTEAFF. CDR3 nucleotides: TGTGCCAGTAGCCTGACAGGACTGAACACTGAAGCTTTCTTT.

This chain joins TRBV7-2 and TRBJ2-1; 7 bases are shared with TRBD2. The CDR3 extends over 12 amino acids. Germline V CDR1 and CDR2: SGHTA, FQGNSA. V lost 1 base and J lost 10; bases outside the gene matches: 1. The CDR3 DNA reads TGTGCCAGCAGCTTAGAAGCGGGGGAGCAGTTCTTC. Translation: CASSLEAGEQFF.

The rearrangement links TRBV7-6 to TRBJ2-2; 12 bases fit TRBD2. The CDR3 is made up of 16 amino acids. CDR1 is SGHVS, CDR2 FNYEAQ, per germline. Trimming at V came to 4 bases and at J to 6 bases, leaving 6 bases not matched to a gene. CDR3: CASSSGLAGFAGELFF. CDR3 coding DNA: TGTGCCAGCAGCTCCGGACTAGCGGGGTTCGCCGGGGAGCTGTTTTTT.

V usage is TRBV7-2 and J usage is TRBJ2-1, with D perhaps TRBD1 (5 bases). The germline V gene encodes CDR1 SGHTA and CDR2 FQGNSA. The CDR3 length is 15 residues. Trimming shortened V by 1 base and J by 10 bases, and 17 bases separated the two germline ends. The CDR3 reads CASSLVGQGVAEQFF. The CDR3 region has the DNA TGTGCCAGCAGCTTAGTGGGCCAAGGGGTCGCGGAGCAGTTCTTC.

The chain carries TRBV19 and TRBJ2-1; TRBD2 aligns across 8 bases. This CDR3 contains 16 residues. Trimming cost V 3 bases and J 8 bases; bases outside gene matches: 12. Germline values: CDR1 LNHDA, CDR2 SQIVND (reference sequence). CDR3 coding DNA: TGTGCCAGTAGTATCACCGGGACTAGTAGGAGAGATGAGCAGTTCTTC. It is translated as CASSITGTSRRDEQFF. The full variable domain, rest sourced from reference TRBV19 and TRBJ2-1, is DGGITQSPKYLFRKEGQNVTLSCEQNLNHDAMYWYRQDPGQGLRLIYYSQIVNDFQKGDIAEGYSVSREKKESFPLTVTSAQKNPTAFYLCASSITGTSRRDEQFFGPGTRLTVL.

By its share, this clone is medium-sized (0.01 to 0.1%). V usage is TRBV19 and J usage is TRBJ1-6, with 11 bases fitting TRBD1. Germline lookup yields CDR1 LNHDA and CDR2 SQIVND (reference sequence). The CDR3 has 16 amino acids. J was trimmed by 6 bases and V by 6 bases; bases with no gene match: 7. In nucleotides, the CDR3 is TGTGCCAGTAGCCGGACAGGGGGCTGGGTTAATTCACCCCTCCACTTT. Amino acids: CASSRTGGWVNSPLHF.

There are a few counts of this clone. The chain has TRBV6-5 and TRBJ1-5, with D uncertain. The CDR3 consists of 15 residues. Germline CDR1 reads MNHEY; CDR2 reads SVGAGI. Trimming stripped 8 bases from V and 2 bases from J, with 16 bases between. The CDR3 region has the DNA TGTGCCAGCCAGTCCATTACAGTGGGCAATCAGCCCCAGCATTTT. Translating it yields CASQSITVGNQPQHF.